This T cell receptor beta chain was recovered during a study of blood T cell repertoires in COVID-19. Study information: The cDNA or gDNA used as material had been derived from T cells, B-cell-depleted T cells, or PBMCs.

In the authors' workflow: Estimated nucleated cell counts came from reference gene primer amplification. Sequenced by immunoSEQ multiplex PCR; TCRdb stores in-frame clones only, minus some. V, J and clone size reflect that table, while D and trimming were determined from the DNA. The table includes about 300,000 clones, roughly 91% detected once. Germline V gene lookup returns CDR1 LNHDA and CDR2 SQIVND (reference sequence). V was trimmed by 4 bases and J by 8 bases, leaving 6 bases between them. This CDR3 has 11 residues. Sequencing was carried out using PBMCs or T cells enriched from blood (not recorded which). The sequence was obtained from a woman between 45 and 60 years old who had been exposed to COVID-19. This chain uses TRBV19 with TRBJ2-1; D possibly corresponds to TRBD2 (6 bases). The CDR3 region is CASSRGDEQFF. As DNA, the CDR3 is TGTGCCAGTAGTAGGGGGGATGAGCAGTTCTTC.